This T cell receptor beta chain was documented in a study of radiation and T cells in renal cell carcinoma. Study-wide findings and caveats: Top tumor clonotypes rose in blood 2 weeks post-radiation, then contracted.

The V gene end was trimmed by 5 bases and the J gene end by 6 bases; junction bases not matched to a gene: 9. CDR3 length equals 16 residues. The V gene's germline CDR1 is SEHNR and CDR2 FQNEAQ (reference sequence). Time point meaning: blood 2 weeks post-SBRT. Specified treatment: 15 Gy SBRT to primary tumor, nephrectomy 4 weeks later. Serial blood draws occurred at baseline and 2 and 4 weeks post-SBRT. As concerns this clone: Its matching antigen is unknown.

Profiling relied on immunoSEQ multiplex PCR, and the TCRdb table lists in-frame clones only, not all of them. The sample has about 120,000 clones; 81% are singletons. The chain joins TRBV7-9 to TRBJ2-3; 12 bases match TRBD2. This clonotype originated in a man between 45 and 60 years old with renal cell carcinoma. Sequencing used blood, obtained from a patient whose treatment included radiotherapy and nephrectomy. CDR3 nucleotides: TGTGCCAGCAGCCCCATTCAGACTAGCGGGAGTGATACGCAGTATTTT. Amino acid sequence: CASSPIQTSGSDTQYF. Full variable domain (remainder filled in from reference TRBV7-9 and TRBJ2-3): DTGVSQNPRHKITKRGQNVTFRCDPISEHNRLYWYRQTLGQGPEFLTYFQNEAQLEKSRLLSDRFSAERPKGSFSTLEIQRTEQGDSAMYLCASSPIQTSGSDTQYFGPGTRLTVL.